A single sample gave rise to the 23 T cell receptor beta chains below, sequenced in a study of cytomegalovirus exposure and HLA in healthy donors. PCR used 60 Vbeta primers and 13 Jbeta primers. Libraries were prepared by immunoSEQ multiplex PCR; TCRdb keeps only in-frame clonotypes and omits some of them. The table shows some 150,000 clones, with about 80% occurring only once. Sequences were obtained from PBMCs. The receptors here all came from a male donor in good health and CMV-seronegative.

The J gene is TRBJ2-5, the V gene TRBV9; no definite D call. Trimming stripped 0 bases from V and 4 bases from J, with 10 bases between. There are 14 residues in the CDR3. Per germline, CDR1 SGDLS and CDR2 YYNGEE. The CDR3 nucleotides read TGTGCCAGCAGCGTAGCGGAGTTCTCAGAGACCCAGTACTTC. It translates to CASSVAEFSETQYF.

The rearrangement links TRBV9 to TRBJ1-5; D might be TRBD1 (5 bases). Germline V gene data show CDR1 as SGDLS and CDR2 as YYNGEE. V was clipped by 3 bases and J by 6 bases, with 13 bases between them. This CDR3 comprises 14 residues. As DNA, the CDR3 is TGTGCCAGCAGCGGAGACAGAGTAGGTCAGCCCCAGCATTTT. It yields the protein CASSGDRVGQPQHF. Using reference TRBV9 and TRBJ1-5 for the parts outside the CDR3, the full variable domain is DSGVTQTPKHLITATGQRVTLRCSPRSGDLSVYWYQQSLDQGLQFLIQYYNGEERAKGNILERFSAQQFPDLHSELNLSSLELGDSALYFCASSGDRVGQPQHFGDGTRLSIL.

The chain has TRBV30 and TRBJ1-2; TRBD1 matches at 9 bases. Trimming took 1 base from V and 3 from J; bases not matched to a gene: 6. CDR1 is GTSNPN and CDR2 is SVGIG in the germline V gene (reference sequence). The CDR3 extends over 15 amino acids. The CDR3 nucleotides read TGTGCCTGGAGTGCCCACAGGGGGCGCGACTATGGCTACACCTTC. Protein: CAWSAHRGRDYGYTF.

The chain is built from TRBV30 and TRBJ2-3; maybe TRBD1 (5 bases). Trimming took off 1 base at V and 1 base at J, with 12 bases between the two ends. This CDR3 has 15 residues. Germline-derived CDR1 and CDR2 are GTSNPN and SVGIG (reference sequence). Here the CDR3 reads CAWSDRPHRTDTQYF. For the CDR3, the DNA is TGTGCCTGGAGTGACAGGCCCCACCGCACAGATACGCAGTATTTT.

This chain joins TRBV4-2 and TRBJ1-2; a possible D gene is TRBD1 (6 bases). CDR1 is LGHNA and CDR2 is YNFKEQ in the germline V gene. The ends were cut back, 4 bases at V and 3 bases at J, with 15 bases in the middle. The CDR3 is 15 amino acids. CDR3 sequence: CASSPTPTGYYGYTF. Here the CDR3 DNA reads TGTGCCAGCAGCCCTACCCCCACAGGGTACTATGGCTACACCTTC.

This clone was seen a handful of times. The J gene is TRBJ1-3, the V gene TRBV7-2; D is ambiguous. V was pared by 1 base and J by 6 bases, with 10 bases between. This CDR3 contains 14 residues. Germline V CDR1 and CDR2: SGHTA, FQGNSA. DNA for the CDR3: TGTGCCAGCAGCTTAGTCCAGGCGACAAACACCATATATTTT. Translation: CASSLVQATNTIYF.

J is TRBJ2-7 and V is TRBV30, with D maybe TRBD2 (6 bases). Germline CDR1 is GTSNPN and CDR2 is SVGIG (reference sequence). With 4 bases removed from V and 5 bases from J, the gap between germline ends came to 12 bases. This CDR3 region has 12 residues. CDR3 loop: CAWKGTPDEQYF. DNA for the CDR3: TGTGCCTGGAAAGGGACTCCCGACGAGCAGTACTTC.

This clone was counted once. This sequence joins TRBV7-2 and TRBJ1-1; tentatively, D is TRBD1 (5 bases). Germline lookup yields CDR1 SGHTA and CDR2 FQGNSA. Trimming left V 2 bases short and J 3 bases short, with 13 bases between. This CDR3 comprises 15 residues. This chain's CDR3 is CASSLSPGVDTEAFF. The CDR3 nucleotides are TGTGCCAGCAGCTTATCGCCGGGGGTGGACACTGAAGCTTTCTTT. Drawing the rest from reference TRBV7-2 and TRBJ1-1, the complete variable domain is GAGVSQSPSNKVTEKGKDVELRCDPISGHTALYWYRQSLGQGLEFLIYFQGNSAPDKSGLPSDRFSAERTGGSVSTLTIQRTQQEDSAVYLCASSLSPGVDTEAFFGQGTRLTVV.

The V and J genes are TRBV6-6 and TRBJ1-5; TRBD1 is a possible D gene (6 bases). Germline V gives CDR1 MNHNY, CDR2 SVGAGI (reference sequence). The CDR3 spans 16 residues. V was clipped by 4 bases and J by 0 bases, with 13 bases between them. The CDR3 DNA follows: TGTGCCAGCAGTTTCCGGACAGTCTATAGCAATCAGCCCCAGCATTTT. Its protein is CASSFRTVYSNQPQHF.

The J gene is TRBJ1-1, the V gene TRBV7-6; 8 positions match TRBD1. This CDR3 has 18 residues. V was pared by 2 bases and J by 11 bases, with 22 bases of the junction left unmatched. Germline-derived CDR1 and CDR2 are SGHVS and FNYEAQ. The CDR3 region is CASSLIPPEDRAKLLAFF. CDR3 nucleotide sequence: TGTGCCAGCAGCTTAATCCCCCCTGAGGACAGGGCCAAACTCTTGGCTTTCTTT. The whole variable domain, filled in from reference TRBV7-6 and TRBJ1-1, reads GAGVSQSPRYKVTKRGQDVALRCDPISGHVSLYWYRQALGQGPEFLTYFNYEAQQDKSGLPNDRFSAERPEGSISTLTIQRTEQRDSAMYRCASSLIPPEDRAKLLAFFGQGTRLTVV.

The J gene is TRBJ1-2, the V gene TRBV28; tentatively, D is TRBD1 (5 bases). The V and J ends lost 6 bases and 14 bases respectively, with 19 bases between them. In germline, CDR1 is MDHEN, CDR2 SYDVKM. CDR3 size: 12 residues. Here the CDR3 reads CASRPDADKGTF. The CDR3 coding sequence is TGTGCCAGCAGGCCCGATGCGGACAAGGGAACCTTC.

The chain combines TRBV28 with TRBJ1-3; D not resolved. Between the trimmed V and J ends, which lost 6 bases and 3 bases, there was a span of 3 bases. The CDR3 is 11 amino acids. Germline CDR1 is MDHEN and CDR2 is SYDVKM. The CDR3 here is CASSHGNTIYF. DNA of the CDR3: TGTGCCAGCAGCCATGGAAACACCATATATTTT. The full variable domain, completed using reference TRBV28 and TRBJ1-3, is DVKVTQSSRYLVKRTGEKVFLECVQDMDHENMFWYRQDPGLGLRLIYFSYDVKMKEKGDIPEGYSVSREKKERFSLILESASTNQTSMYLCASSHGNTIYFGEGSWLTVV.

V and J are TRBV5-1 and TRBJ2-1; tentative D call: TRBD2 (5 bases). This CDR3 region has 16 residues. Per the germline V gene, CDR1 is SGHRS and CDR2 is YFSETQ. Trimming left V 0 bases short and J 8 bases short, with 18 bases between. CDR3 in DNA: TGCGCCAGCAGCTTGGGCCTTAATAGCGCCTCGGATGAGCAGTTCTTC. The encoded protein is CASSLGLNSASDEQFF.

The chain couples TRBV7-8 to TRBJ2-2, with 9 positions matching TRBD2. This CDR3 spans 15 amino acids. The germline CDR1 and CDR2 sequences are SGHVS and FQNEAQ. The V gene end was trimmed by 6 bases and the J gene end by 3 bases; junction bases not matched to a gene: 5. CDR3 in DNA: TGTGCCAGCAGAAGGAGCGGGGGGTACACCGGGGAGCTGTTTTTT. Amino acids: CASRRSGGYTGELFF.

The chain has TRBV28 and TRBJ1-4, with TRBD1 matching 8 bases. The CDR3 runs to 16 residues. CDR1 and CDR2 (germline): MDHEN, SYDVKM. J gave up 1 base and V 7 bases, and 8 bases lay outside the gene matches. The CDR3 protein is CASTGQGAGTNEKLFF. The DNA for the CDR3 is TGTGCCAGCACGGGGCAGGGGGCGGGAACTAATGAAAAACTGTTTTTT. Supplemented by reference TRBV28 and TRBJ1-4, the full variable domain reads DVKVTQSSRYLVKRTGEKVFLECVQDMDHENMFWYRQDPGLGLRLIYFSYDVKMKEKGDIPEGYSVSREKKERFSLILESASTNQTSMYLCASTGQGAGTNEKLFFGSGTQLSVL.

The chain recombines TRBV4-3 with TRBJ2-5; 7 nucleotides line up with TRBD1. Losses at the gene ends were 5 bases for V and 0 bases for J; bases not matched to a gene: 6. From germline, CDR1 is LGHNA and CDR2 YSLEER. This CDR3 spans 15 amino acids. As DNA, the CDR3 is TGCGCCAGCAGCAGGGGGCTAGGGTACCAAGAGACCCAGTACTTC. The encoded protein is CASSRGLGYQETQYF.

The chain links TRBV19 to TRBJ1-5; D gene unclear. The V and J ends lost 7 bases and 0 bases respectively, with 7 bases between them. The CDR3 loop spans 13 amino acids. Germline V gene lookup returns CDR1 LNHDA and CDR2 SQIVND (reference sequence). CDR3 nucleotides: TGTGCCAGTACCGAGATTAGCAATCAGCCCCAGCATTTT. Protein product: CASTEISNQPQHF. Supplemented by reference TRBV19 and TRBJ1-5, the full variable domain reads DGGITQSPKYLFRKEGQNVTLSCEQNLNHDAMYWYRQDPGQGLRLIYYSQIVNDFQKGDIAEGYSVSREKKESFPLTVTSAQKNPTAFYLCASTEISNQPQHFGDGTRLSIL.

This CDR3 is CALTDTQYF. The CDR3 region has the DNA TGTGCCCTCACAGATACGCAGTATTTT. The chain is built from TRBV6-5 and TRBJ2-3; D is undetermined. The ends were cut back, 11 bases at V and 2 bases at J, with 2 bases in the middle. The CDR3 loop spans 9 amino acids. CDR1 and CDR2 (germline): MNHEY, SVGAGI.

Remarks on this clone: An end of the junction differs from the germline gene, which may be a read error. J is TRBJ2-1 and V is TRBV7-7, with TRBD2 as a possible D gene (5 bases). CDR1 and CDR2 from the germline V gene are SSHAT and FNYEAQ (reference sequence). The CDR3 is 15 amino acids. The CDR3 sequence is CASSLGLASGNEQFF. DNA of the CDR3: TGTGCTAGCAGCTTGGGCCTAGCATCAGGCAATGAGCAGTTCTTC.

The chain employs TRBV7-3 and TRBJ2-7, with 7 bases identical to TRBD2. V was clipped by 0 bases and J by 6 bases; unmatched bases: 8. This CDR3 is built from 15 residues. Germline V lookup: CDR1 SGHTA, CDR2 FQGTGA. CDR3: CASSLTGGVSREQYF. The DNA of the CDR3 is TGTGCCAGCAGCTTAACGGGGGGGGTTAGTCGCGAGCAGTACTTC.

J is TRBJ1-6 and V is TRBV11-2, with 8 bases that match TRBD1. J gave up 3 bases and V 5 bases, and 12 bases lay outside the gene matches. There are 18 residues in the CDR3. The V gene's germline CDR1 is SGHAT and CDR2 FQNNGV. CDR3 in amino acids: CASSHRGERTGYNSPLHF. CDR3 nucleotide sequence: TGTGCCAGCAGCCACAGGGGGGAAAGAACGGGCTATAATTCACCCCTCCACTTT.

This clone has a single count. The chain couples TRBV11-2 to TRBJ2-1, with a weak D call TRBD1 (6 bases). Trimming shortened V by 10 bases and J by 1 base, and 17 bases separated the two germline ends. CDR3 size: 15 residues. Germline lookup yields CDR1 SGHAT and CDR2 FQNNGV. CDR3 amino acids: CATQGIEVSYNEQFF. DNA for the CDR3: TGTGCCACACAGGGAATAGAAGTATCCTACAATGAGCAGTTCTTC.

The chain joins TRBV18 to TRBJ1-4; D ambiguous. Germline V CDR1 and CDR2: KGHSH, LQKENI. The length of the CDR3 is 15 residues. V was cut by 4 bases and J by 6 bases, with 15 bases left in between. The CDR3: CASSLRERVDEKLFF. The CDR3 coding sequence is TGTGCCAGCTCACTTAGGGAGCGGGTAGATGAAAAACTGTTTTTT.